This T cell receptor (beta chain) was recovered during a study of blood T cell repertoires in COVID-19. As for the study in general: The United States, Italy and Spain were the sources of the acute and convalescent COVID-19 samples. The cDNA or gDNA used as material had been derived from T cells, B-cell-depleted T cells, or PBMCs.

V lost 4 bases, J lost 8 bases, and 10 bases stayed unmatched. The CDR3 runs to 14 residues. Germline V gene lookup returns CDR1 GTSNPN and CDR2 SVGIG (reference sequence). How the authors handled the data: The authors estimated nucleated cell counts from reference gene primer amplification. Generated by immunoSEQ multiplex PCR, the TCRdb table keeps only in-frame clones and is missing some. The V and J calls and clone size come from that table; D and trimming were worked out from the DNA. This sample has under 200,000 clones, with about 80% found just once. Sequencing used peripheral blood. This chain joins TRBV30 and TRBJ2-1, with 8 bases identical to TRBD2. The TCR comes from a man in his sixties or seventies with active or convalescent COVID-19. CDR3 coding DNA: TGTGCCTGGAATCCCGGGACTAGATTCCATGAGCAGTTCTTC. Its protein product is CAWNPGTRFHEQFF.